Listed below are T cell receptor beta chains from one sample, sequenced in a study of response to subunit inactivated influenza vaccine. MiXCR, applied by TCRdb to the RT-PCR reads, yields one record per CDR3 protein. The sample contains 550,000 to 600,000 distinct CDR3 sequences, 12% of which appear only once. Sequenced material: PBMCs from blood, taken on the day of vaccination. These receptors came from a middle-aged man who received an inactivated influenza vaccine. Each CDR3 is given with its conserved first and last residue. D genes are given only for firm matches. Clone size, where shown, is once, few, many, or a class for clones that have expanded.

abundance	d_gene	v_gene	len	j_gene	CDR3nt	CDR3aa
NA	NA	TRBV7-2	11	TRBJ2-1	TGTGCCAGCAGCTTAGTTCGTGAGCAGTTCTTC	CASSLVREQFF
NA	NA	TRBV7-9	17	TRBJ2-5	TGTGCCAGCAGACCCCCCCGGGGACACCTGTACCAAGAGACCCAGTACTTC	CASRPPRGHLYQETQYF
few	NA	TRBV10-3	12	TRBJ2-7	TGTGCCATCAGTGGTGGGCGCTACGAGCAGTACTTC	CAISGGRYEQYF
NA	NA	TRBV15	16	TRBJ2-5	TGTGCCACCAGCAGAGGTACAGCAAGCTTCGGGGAGACCCAGTACTTC	CATSRGTASFGETQYF
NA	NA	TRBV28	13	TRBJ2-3	TGTGCCAGCAGGGACGATCCTTCAGATACGCAGTATTTT	CASRDDPSDTQYF
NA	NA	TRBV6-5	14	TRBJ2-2	TGTGCCAGCAGTTCGGGAGTGGGAACCGGGGAGCTGTTTTTT	CASSSGVGTGELFF
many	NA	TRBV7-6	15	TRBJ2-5	TGTGCCAGCAGCTTAGGTACACTAACTGGAGAGACCCAGTACTTC	CASSLGTLTGETQYF
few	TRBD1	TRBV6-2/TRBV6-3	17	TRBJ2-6	TGTGCCAGCAGTATGGACAGGTTGCTGCGAGGGACCAACGTCCTGACTTTC	CASSMDRLLRGTNVLTF
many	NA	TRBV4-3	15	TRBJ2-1	TGCGCCAGCAGCCAAGAAAGACTACGAAGTCATGAGCAGTTCTTC	CASSQERLRSHEQFF
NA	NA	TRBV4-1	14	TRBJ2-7	TGCGCCAGCAGCCAAGAAGTCGGCCCCTACGAGCAGTACTTC	CASSQEVGPYEQYF
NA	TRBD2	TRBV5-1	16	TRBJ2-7	TGCGCCAGCAGCTTAGAGGGAACTAGCGGGGCTTACGAGCAGTACTTC	CASSLEGTSGAYEQYF
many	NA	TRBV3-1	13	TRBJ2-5	TGTGCCAGCAGCCAAGGGCAGGCAGAGACCCAGTACTTC	CASSQGQAETQYF
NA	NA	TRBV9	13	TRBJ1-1	TGTGCCAGCAGCGGTAGGGGTGCCACTGAAGCTTTCTTT	CASSGRGATEAFF
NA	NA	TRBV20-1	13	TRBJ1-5	TGCAGTGCTAGAGAGGAGAGCGATCAGCCCCAGCATTTT	CSAREESDQPQHF
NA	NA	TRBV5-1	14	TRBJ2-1	TGCGCCAGCAGCACGGGGGCGCGGAACAATGAGCAGTTCTTC	CASSTGARNNEQFF
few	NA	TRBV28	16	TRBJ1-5	TGTGCCAGCAGTTTCTCCCCCTGGGACCGCAATCAGCCCCAGCATTTT	CASSFSPWDRNQPQHF
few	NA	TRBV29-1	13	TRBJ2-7	TGCAGCGTTGAAGGCAGGGTGACCTACGAGCAGTACTTC	CSVEGRVTYEQYF
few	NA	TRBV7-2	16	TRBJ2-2	TGTGCCAGCAGCTTAGAGGGGGGAACGAACACCGGGGAGCTGTTTTTT	CASSLEGGTNTGELFF
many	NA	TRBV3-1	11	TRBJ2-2	TGTGCCAGCAGACTCACCGGGGAGCTGTTTTTT	CASRLTGELFF
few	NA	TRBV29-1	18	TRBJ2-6	TGCAGCGTTGAACCTCTCCCCGGGCAAGGCTCTGGGGCCAACGTCCTGACTTTC	CSVEPLPGQGSGANVLTF
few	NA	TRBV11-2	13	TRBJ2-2	TGTGCCAGCAGCTTGGCGTTGGCCGGGGAGCTGTTTTTT	CASSLALAGELFF
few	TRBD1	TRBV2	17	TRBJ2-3	TGTGCCAGCAGTGCGTCACAGGGGCGGACTAGCACAGATACGCAGTATTTT	CASSASQGRTSTDTQYF
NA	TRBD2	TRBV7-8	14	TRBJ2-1	TGTGCCAGCGGGAGACTAGCGGGAGGCGGTGAGCAGTTCTTC	CASGRLAGGGEQFF
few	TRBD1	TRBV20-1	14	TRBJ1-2	TGCAGTGCCAGGGGGAACCAGGGGAAGTATGGCTACACCTTC	CSARGNQGKYGYTF
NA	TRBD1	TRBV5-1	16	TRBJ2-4	TGCGCCAGCAGCTTGGCCCCGGGACAGGGGGTTTACATTCAGTACTTC	CASSLAPGQGVYIQYF
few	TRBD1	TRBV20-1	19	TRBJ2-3	TGCAGTGCTACCGGAAAGGACAGGTGGCCTTCTCTACACACAGATACGCAGTATTTT	CSATGKDRWPSLHTDTQYF
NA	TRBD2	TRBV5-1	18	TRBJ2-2	TGCGCCAGCAGCTTGGGACTAGCGGGACTACAGAACACCGGGGAGCTGTTTTTT	CASSLGLAGLQNTGELFF
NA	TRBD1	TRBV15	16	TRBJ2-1	TGTGCCACCAGCACCCGGACAGGGGGCAAATTCAATGAGCAGTTCTTC	CATSTRTGGKFNEQFF
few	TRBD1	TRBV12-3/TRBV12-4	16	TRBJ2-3	TGTGCCAGCAGTCCCGGACAGGTACCCGGGGCAGATACGCAGTATTTT	CASSPGQVPGADTQYF
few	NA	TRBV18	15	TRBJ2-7	TGTGCCAGCTCACCCGCGGGGAGCCTCGACTACGAGCAGTACTTC	CASSPAGSLDYEQYF
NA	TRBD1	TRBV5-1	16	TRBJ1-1	TGCGCCAGCAGCCAAGGGACAGGCCTAAAGAACACTGAAGCTTTCTTT	CASSQGTGLKNTEAFF
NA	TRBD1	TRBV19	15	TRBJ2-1	TGTGCCAGTAGTATAAGGGGGACAGACCACAATGAGCAGTTCTTC	CASSIRGTDHNEQFF
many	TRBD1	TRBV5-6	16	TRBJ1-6	TGTGCCAGCAGCTCGGACCCGGGACAGGCTAATTCACCCCTCCACTTT	CASSSDPGQANSPLHF
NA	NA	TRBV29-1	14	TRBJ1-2	TGCAGCGTCTCAATGGCCGACAGAAGAGATGGCTACACCTTC	CSVSMADRRDGYTF